This T cell receptor beta chain was identified during a study of blood T cell repertoires in COVID-19. Study in general: Sites in the United States, Italy and Spain provided acute and convalescent COVID-19 samples. Sample material is recorded as cDNA or gDNA derived from T cells, B-cell-depleted T cells, or PBMCs.

In the study's own analysis: Scientists estimated how many nucleated cells there were by amplifying reference gene primers. Clones were read by immunoSEQ multiplex PCR, and TCRdb kept only the in-frame ones, dropping some. Clone size and the V and J calls come from that table; the DNA yielded D and trimming. The sample lists about 270,000 clones, about 90% occurring once. Seattle cases were enrolled at active infection and followed longitudinally. CDR3 length: 13 residues. Trimming shortened V by 4 bases and J by 6 bases, and 10 bases separated the two germline ends. The germline V gene encodes CDR1 GTSNPN and CDR2 SVGIG (reference sequence).

The sequencing sample was made of peripheral blood. The sequence derives from a young adult with COVID-19, enrolled during active disease. The chain carries TRBV30 and TRBJ1-6; TRBD1 might be the D (5 bases). The DNA for the CDR3 is TGTGCCTGGAAGGGTCAGGGTAATTCACCCCTCCACTTT. Its translation: CAWKGQGNSPLHF. The entire variable domain, with the rest obtained from reference TRBV30 and TRBJ1-6, is as follows: SQTIHQWPATLVQPVGSPLSLECTVEGTSNPNLYWYRQAAGRGLQLLFYSVGIGQISSEVPQNLSASRPQDRQFILSSKKLLLSDSGFYLCAWKGQGNSPLHFGNGTRLTVT.